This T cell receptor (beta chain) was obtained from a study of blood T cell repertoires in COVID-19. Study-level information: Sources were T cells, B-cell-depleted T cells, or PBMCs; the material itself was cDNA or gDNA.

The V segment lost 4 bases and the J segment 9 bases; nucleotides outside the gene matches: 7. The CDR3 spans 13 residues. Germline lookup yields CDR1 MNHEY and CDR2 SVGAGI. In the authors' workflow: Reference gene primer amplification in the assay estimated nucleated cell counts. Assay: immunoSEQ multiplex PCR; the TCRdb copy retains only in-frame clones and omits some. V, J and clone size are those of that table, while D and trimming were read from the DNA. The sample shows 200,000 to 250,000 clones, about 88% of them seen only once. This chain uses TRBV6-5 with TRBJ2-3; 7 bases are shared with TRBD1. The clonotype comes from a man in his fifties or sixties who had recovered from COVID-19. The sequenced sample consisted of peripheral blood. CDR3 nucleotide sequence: TGTGCCAGCAGTTCAGGACAGGCCACGACGCAGTATTTT. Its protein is CASSSGQATTQYF.